This T cell receptor (beta chain) was sequenced for a study of blood T cells in healthy people across ages. Study conclusions and caveats: Age showed a roughly linear inverse relationship with TCR beta diversity per million T cells.

The use of a sample-barcoded 5' primer and a J-beta primer mix characterized a second PCR of about 6 to 12 cycles. TCRdb reanalysed the 5' RACE reads using MiXCR and keeps one entry per CDR3 protein. The data show 600,000 or so distinct CDR3 sequences, about 28% seen once. CDR3 length: 16 amino acids. Germline CDR1 and CDR2: DFQATT and SNEGSKA (reference sequence). Caucasian, healthy and from Russia, the donors were aged between roughly 6 and 95. On this clonotype itself: Its matching antigen is unknown. At one end, the junction sequence differs from germline, possibly due to a read error.

The J gene is TRBJ2-5, the V gene TRBV20-1, with 8 bases that match TRBD2. This sequence was found in a woman aged 80 or older in good health. The sequenced sample consisted of blood. The CDR3 bases are TGCTGTGCTAGAGACCCCGTAGTAGCGGGGAGGAATGAGCAGTACTTC. Protein: CCARDPVVAGRNEQYF.